This T cell receptor beta chain appears in the sequencing data of a study of CD8+ T cells in alopecia areata. Study observations and caveats: Scalp samples also yield sequences from resident alphabeta T cells of normal skin. Clonality exceeded that of normal scalp in lesional scalp, most notably in alopecia totalis/universalis.

In germline, CDR1 is SQVTM, CDR2 ANQGSEA. Trimming cost V 3 bases and J 0 bases, with 10 bases left between them. This CDR3 has 14 residues. Comments on this clone: Its antigen is not known.

cDNA serving as the sequencing template came from extracted, reverse transcribed RNA. The table came from immunoSEQ multiplex PCR; TCRdb's copy has only in-frame clones and leaves some out. The sample includes 100,000 to 150,000 clones, around three fifths of them seen just once. Alopecia areata patients provided lesional scalp punch biopsies and peripheral blood, both collected for the study. Both CD4+ and CD8+ T cells were separated by sorting PBMCs. The specimen was CD4+ T cells sorted from blood, collected at week 0. The V gene is TRBV29-1, the J gene TRBJ2-3; a weak D match, TRBD1 (5 bases). The receptor's source is a human donor with alopecia areata. The CDR3 nucleotides read TGCAGCGTTGAGGGGCCCCTGAGCACAGATACGCAGTATTTT. Its translation: CSVEGPLSTDTQYF.